Below are 2 T cell receptor beta chains sequenced from a single sample in a study of radiation and T cells in renal cell carcinoma. The repertoire was sequenced with immunoSEQ multiplex PCR; TCRdb's copy has only in-frame clones and lacks some. The data contain roughly 150,000 clones, roughly 89% of them seen just once; the ten biggest clones take up over 10%. Time point meaning: blood 2 weeks post-SBRT. Specified treatment: 15 Gy SBRT to primary tumor, nephrectomy 4 weeks later. The specimen comprised blood, sampled from a patient whose treatment included radiotherapy and nephrectomy. The receptors were gathered from a woman aged 45-65 years with renal cell carcinoma.

The chain recombines TRBV6-6 with TRBJ1-2, with D perhaps matching TRBD1 (5 bases). The length of the CDR3 is 14 residues. The germline gives CDR1 MNHNY, CDR2 SVGAGI (reference sequence). The germline V and J ends were trimmed by 0 bases and 6 bases, with 11 bases remaining between them. The CDR3 loop reads CASSYSTGTDGYTF. DNA for the CDR3: TGTGCCAGCAGTTACTCCACCGGGACGGATGGCTACACCTTC.

V usage is TRBV30 and J usage is TRBJ1-1; no clear D. The CDR3 loop spans 13 amino acids. Germline loops: CDR1 GTSNPN, CDR2 SVGIG (reference sequence). V was pared by 4 bases and J by 1 base, with 10 bases between. The CDR3 here is CAWTRTENTEAFF. Here the CDR3 DNA reads TGTGCCTGGACCAGGACGGAGAACACTGAAGCTTTCTTT.